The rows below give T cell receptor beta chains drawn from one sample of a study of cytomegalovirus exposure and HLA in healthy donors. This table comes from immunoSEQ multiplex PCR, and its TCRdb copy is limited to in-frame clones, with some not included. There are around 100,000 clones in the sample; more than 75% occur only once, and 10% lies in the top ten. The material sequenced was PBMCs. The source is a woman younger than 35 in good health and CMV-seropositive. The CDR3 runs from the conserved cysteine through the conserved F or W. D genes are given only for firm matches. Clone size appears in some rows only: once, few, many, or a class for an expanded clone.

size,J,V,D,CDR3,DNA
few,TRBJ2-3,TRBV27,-,CASSSRQASTDTQYF,TGTGCCAGCAGTAGCCGACAGGCTAGCACAGATACGCAGTATTTT
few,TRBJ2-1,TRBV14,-,CASSQGGFGNEQFF,TGTGCCAGCAGCCAAGGCGGGTTTGGGAATGAGCAGTTCTTC
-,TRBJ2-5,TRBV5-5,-,CASSGLRAQETQYF,TGTGCCAGCAGCGGGCTCAGGGCGCAAGAGACCCAGTACTTC
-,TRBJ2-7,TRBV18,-,CASSPPIFTGPTYEQYF,TGTGCCAGCTCACCACCGATTTTTACAGGACCCACCTACGAGCAGTACTTC
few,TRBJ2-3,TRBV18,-,CASSPEGLTNTQYF,TGTGCCAGCTCACCTGAAGGACTAACCAATACGCAGTATTTT
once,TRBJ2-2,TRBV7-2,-,CASRTRQGMAGELFF,TGTGCCAGCAGGACGAGGCAGGGGATGGCCGGGGAGCTGTTTTTT
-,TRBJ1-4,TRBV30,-,CAWTGDTNEKLFF,TGTGCCTGGACAGGTGACACTAATGAAAAACTGTTTTTT
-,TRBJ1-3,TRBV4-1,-,CASSQDEQQASGNTIYF,TGCGCCAGCAGCCAAGATGAGCAACAGGCATCTGGAAACACCATATATTTT
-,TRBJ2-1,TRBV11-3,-,CASSLVSHNEQFF,TGTGCCAGCAGCTTAGTTAGCCACAATGAGCAGTTCTTC
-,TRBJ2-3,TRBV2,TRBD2,CASSGQGSAGGNTDTQYF,TGTGCCAGCAGTGGACAGGGGTCAGCGGGGGGGAACACAGATACGCAGTATTTT
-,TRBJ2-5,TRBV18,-,CASSPTGLQETQYF,TGTGCCAGCTCACCCACAGGGCTACAAGAGACCCAGTACTTC
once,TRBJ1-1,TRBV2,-,CASTRDTGGTEAFF,TGTGCCAGCACTAGGGACACCGGGGGGACTGAAGCTTTCTTT
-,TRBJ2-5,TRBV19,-,CASSIRPEETQYF,TGTGCCAGTAGTATCAGGCCAGAAGAGACCCAGTACTTC
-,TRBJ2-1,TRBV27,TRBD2,CASSIAGEREQFF,TGTGCCAGCAGTATTGCGGGGGAGAGGGAGCAGTTCTTC
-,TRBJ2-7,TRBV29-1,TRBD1,CSGGQGYEQYF,TGCAGCGGGGGACAGGGCTACGAGCAGTACTTC
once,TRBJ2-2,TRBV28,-,CASSWDRDSNTGELFF,TGTGCCAGCAGTTGGGACCGGGACTCTAACACCGGGGAGCTGTTTTTT
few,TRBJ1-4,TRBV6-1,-,CASSGQTTTNEKLFF,TGTGCCAGCAGTGGACAGACCACAACTAATGAAAAACTGTTTTTT
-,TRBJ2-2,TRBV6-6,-,CASSATEKLGELFF,TGTGCCAGCAGTGCGACAGAGAAACTCGGGGAGCTGTTTTTT
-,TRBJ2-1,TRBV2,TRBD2,CASKASGTYNEQFF,TGTGCCAGCAAAGCTAGCGGCACTTACAATGAGCAGTTCTTC
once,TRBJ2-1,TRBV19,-,CASSIRSFYNEQFF,TGTGCCAGTAGTATCAGGTCCTTCTACAATGAGCAGTTCTTC
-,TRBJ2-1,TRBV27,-,CASSSRGDEQFF,TGTGCCAGCAGCTCCAGAGGCGATGAGCAGTTCTTC
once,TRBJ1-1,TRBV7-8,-,CASSLVVLNTEAFF,TGTGCCAGCAGCTTAGTAGTGTTGAACACTGAAGCTTTCTTT
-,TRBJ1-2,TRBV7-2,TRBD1,CASRTTGGRGYGYTF,TGTGCCAGCAGGACCACAGGGGGCAGGGGCTATGGCTACACCTTC
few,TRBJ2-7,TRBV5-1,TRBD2,CASSLVPGTSSIYEQYF,TGCGCCAGCAGCTTGGTACCCGGGACTAGCTCAATCTACGAGCAGTACTTC
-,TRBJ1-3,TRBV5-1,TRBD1,CASSLAQGLGGNTIYF,TGCGCCAGCAGCTTGGCACAGGGGTTAGGTGGAAACACCATATATTTT
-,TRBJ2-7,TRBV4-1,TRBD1,CASSLGETGYSYEQYF,TGCGCCAGCAGCCTAGGAGAGACAGGGTACTCATACGAGCAGTACTTC
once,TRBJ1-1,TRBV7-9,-,CASSLGRGGPNTEAFF,TGTGCCAGCAGCTTAGGTCGGGGGGGGCCGAACACTGAAGCTTTCTTT
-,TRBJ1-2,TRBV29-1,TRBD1,CSVQTGQAYGYTF,TGCAGCGTCCAAACCGGACAGGCCTATGGCTACACCTTC
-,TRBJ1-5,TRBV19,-,CASTSAGGGQPQHF,TGTGCCAGTACTTCCGCTGGGGGGGGTCAGCCCCAGCATTTT
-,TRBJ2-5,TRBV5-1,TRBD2,CASRTSGRGGQETQYF,TGCGCCAGCAGGACTAGCGGGAGGGGGGGACAAGAGACCCAGTACTTC
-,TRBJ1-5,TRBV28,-,CASQGGVGQPQHF,TGTGCCTCACAGGGAGGGGTAGGACAGCCCCAGCATTTT
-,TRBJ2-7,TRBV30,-,CAWSPGGGGYEQYF,TGTGCCTGGAGCCCTGGGGGGGGCGGCTACGAGCAGTACTTC
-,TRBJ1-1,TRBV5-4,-,CASSLDLGRSDTEAFF,TGTGCCAGCAGCTTGGATTTGGGGCGGTCGGACACTGAAGCTTTCTTT
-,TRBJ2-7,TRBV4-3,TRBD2,CASSQDLAGTPYEQYF,TGCGCCAGCAGCCAAGATCTAGCGGGAACCCCCTACGAGCAGTACTTC
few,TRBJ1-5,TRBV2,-,CASSPPGRGSYQPQHF,TGTGCCAGCAGTCCTCCGGGCAGGGGATCATATCAGCCCCAGCATTTT
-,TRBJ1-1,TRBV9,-,CASSVGGSSTEAFF,TGTGCCAGCAGCGTAGGCGGGAGCTCCACTGAAGCTTTCTTT
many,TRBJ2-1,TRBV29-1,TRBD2,CSWVAGSNEQFF,TGCAGCTGGGTAGCGGGATCGAATGAGCAGTTCTTC